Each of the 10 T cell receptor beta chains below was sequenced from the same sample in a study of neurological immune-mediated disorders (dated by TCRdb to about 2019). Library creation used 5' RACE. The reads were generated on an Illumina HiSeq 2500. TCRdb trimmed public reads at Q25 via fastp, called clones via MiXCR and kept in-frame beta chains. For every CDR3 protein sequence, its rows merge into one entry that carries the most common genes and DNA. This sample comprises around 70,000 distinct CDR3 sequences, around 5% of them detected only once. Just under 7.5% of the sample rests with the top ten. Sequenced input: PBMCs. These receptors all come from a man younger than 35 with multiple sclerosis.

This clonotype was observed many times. The CDR3 sequence is CSASADKTLFEAFF. CDR3 nucleotide sequence: TGCAGTGCTAGTGCCGACAAGACTTTATTTGAAGCTTTCTTT. This chain uses TRBV20-1 with TRBJ1-1; no definite D call. The CDR3 is 14 amino acids. Germline CDR1 reads DFQATT; CDR2 reads SNEGSKA (reference sequence). The V end lost 3 bases, the J end lost 7 bases, and 18 bases lay between the germline ends.

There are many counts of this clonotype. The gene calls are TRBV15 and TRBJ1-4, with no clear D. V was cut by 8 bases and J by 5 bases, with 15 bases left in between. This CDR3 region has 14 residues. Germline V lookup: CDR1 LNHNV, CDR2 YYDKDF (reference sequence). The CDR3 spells CATAYSRANEKLFF. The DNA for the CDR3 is TGTGCCACCGCCTATTCCCGGGCAAATGAAAAACTGTTTTTT.

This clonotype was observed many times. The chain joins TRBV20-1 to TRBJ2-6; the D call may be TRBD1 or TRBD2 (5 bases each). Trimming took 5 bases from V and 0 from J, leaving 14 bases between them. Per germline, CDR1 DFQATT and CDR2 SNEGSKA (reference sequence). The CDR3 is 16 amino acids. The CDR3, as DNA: TGCAGTGCTCTCGGGAAGGGGCCCTCTGGGGCCAACGTCCTGACTTTC. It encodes CSALGKGPSGANVLTF.

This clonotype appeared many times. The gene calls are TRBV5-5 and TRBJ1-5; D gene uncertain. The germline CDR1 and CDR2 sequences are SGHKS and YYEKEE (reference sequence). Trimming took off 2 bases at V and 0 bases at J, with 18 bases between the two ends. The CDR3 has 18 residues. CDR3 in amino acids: CASSFSWRGTYSNQPQHF. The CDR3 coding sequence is TGTGCCAGCAGCTTTAGTTGGCGGGGAACCTATAGCAATCAGCCCCAGCATTTT.

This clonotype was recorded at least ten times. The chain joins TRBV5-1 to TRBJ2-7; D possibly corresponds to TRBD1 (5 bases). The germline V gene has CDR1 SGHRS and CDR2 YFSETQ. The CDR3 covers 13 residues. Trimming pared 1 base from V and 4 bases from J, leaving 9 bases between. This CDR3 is CASSLMSGYEQYF. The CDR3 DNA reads TGCGCCAGCAGCTTGATGTCAGGGTACGAGCAGTACTTC.

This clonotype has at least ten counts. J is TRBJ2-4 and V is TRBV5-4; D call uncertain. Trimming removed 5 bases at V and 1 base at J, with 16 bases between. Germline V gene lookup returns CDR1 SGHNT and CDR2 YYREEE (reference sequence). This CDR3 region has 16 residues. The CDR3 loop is CASSPDLSLAKNIQYF. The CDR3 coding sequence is TGTGCCAGCAGTCCCGATCTCTCCTTGGCCAAAAACATTCAGTACTTC.

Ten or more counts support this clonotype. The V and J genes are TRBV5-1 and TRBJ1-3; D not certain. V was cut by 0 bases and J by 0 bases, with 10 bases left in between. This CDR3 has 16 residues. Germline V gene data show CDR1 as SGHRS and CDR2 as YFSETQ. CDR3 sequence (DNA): TGCGCCAGCAGCTTGGATTGGTCCGGCTCTGGAAACACCATATATTTT. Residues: CASSLDWSGSGNTIYF. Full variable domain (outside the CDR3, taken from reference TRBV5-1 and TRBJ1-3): KAGVTQTPRYLIKTRGQQVTLSCSPISGHRSVSWYQQTPGQGLQFLFEYFSETQRNKGNFPGRFSGRQFSNSRSEMNVSTLELGDSALYLCASSLDWSGSGNTIYFGEGSWLTVV.

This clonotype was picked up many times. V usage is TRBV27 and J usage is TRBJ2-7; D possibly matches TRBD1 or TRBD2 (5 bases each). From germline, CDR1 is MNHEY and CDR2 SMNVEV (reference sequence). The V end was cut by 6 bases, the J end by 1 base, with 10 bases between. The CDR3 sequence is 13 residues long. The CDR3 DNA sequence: TGTGCCAGCAGATTTGGGGGATCCTACGAGCAGTACTTC. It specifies CASRFGGSYEQYF.

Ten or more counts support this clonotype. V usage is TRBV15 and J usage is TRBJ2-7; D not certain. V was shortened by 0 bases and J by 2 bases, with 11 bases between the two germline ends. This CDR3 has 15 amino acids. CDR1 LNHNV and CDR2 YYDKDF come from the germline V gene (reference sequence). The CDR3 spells CATSRDRFDPYEQYF. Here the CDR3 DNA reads TGTGCCACCAGCAGAGATAGGTTTGACCCCTACGAGCAGTACTTC.

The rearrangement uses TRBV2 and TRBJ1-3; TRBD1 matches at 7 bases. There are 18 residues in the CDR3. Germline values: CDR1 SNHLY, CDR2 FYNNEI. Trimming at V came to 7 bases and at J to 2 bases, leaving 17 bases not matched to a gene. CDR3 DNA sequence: TGTGCCAGCAATGTAGCACGGGACAGAACTGATCCTGGAAACACCATATATTTT. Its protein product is CASNVARDRTDPGNTIYF.